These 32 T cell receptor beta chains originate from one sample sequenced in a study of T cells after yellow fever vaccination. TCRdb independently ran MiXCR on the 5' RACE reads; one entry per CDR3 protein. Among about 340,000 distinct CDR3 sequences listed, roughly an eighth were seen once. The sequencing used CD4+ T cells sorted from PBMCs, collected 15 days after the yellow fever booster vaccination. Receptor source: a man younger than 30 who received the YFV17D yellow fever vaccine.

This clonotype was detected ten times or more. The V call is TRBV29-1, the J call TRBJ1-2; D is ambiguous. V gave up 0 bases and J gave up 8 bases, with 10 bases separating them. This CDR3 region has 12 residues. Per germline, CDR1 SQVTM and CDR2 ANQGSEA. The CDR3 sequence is CSVEEGAGGYTF. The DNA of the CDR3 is TGCAGCGTTGAAGAGGGAGCTGGGGGCTACACCTTC.

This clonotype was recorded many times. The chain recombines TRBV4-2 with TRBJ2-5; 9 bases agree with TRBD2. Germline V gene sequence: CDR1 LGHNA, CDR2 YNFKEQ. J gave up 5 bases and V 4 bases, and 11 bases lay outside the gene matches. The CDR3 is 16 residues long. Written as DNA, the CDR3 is TGTGCCAGCAGCCCCCCCCGCGCGGGGGGGGAGGAGACCCAGTACTTC. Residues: CASSPPRAGGEETQYF.

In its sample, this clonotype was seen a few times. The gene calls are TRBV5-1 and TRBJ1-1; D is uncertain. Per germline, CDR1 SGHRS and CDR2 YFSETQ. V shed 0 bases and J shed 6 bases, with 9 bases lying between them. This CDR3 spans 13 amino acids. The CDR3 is CASSLGAGPEAFF. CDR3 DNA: TGCGCCAGCAGCTTGGGTGCAGGCCCTGAAGCTTTCTTT.

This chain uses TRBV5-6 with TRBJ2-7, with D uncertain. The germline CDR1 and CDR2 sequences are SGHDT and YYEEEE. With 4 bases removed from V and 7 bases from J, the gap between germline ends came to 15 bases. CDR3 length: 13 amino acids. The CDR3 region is CASSRLKDQEQYV. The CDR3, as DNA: TGTGCCAGCAGCCGCCTCAAGGACCAAGAGCAGTACGTC.

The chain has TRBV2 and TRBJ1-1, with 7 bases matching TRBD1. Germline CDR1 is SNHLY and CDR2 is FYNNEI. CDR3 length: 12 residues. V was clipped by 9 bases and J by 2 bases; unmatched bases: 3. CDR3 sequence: CARGQPNTEAFF. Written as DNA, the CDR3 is TGTGCCAGGGGACAGCCCAACACTGAAGCTTTCTTT.

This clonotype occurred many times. Here the CDR3 DNA reads TGTGCCAGCAGAGATAACAGGGATTCACCCCTCCACTTT. As protein: CASRDNRDSPLHF. The chain uses TRBV2 and TRBJ1-6; possibly TRBD1 for D (6 bases). The germline CDR1 and CDR2 sequences are SNHLY and FYNNEI. V dropped 6 bases and J dropped 8 bases, with 11 bases sitting between them. CDR3 size: 13 residues.

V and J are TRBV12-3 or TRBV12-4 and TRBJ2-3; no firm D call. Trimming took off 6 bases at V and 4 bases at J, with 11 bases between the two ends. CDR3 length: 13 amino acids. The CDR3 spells CASSSDRPDTQYF. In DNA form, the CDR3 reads TGTGCCAGCAGCTCCGACCGTCCAGATACGCAGTATTTT.

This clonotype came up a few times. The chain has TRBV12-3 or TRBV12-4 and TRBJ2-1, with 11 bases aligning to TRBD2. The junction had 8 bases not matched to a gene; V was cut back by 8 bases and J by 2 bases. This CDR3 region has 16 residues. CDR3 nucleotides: TGTGCCAGCGGCGCCGTTAGCGGGGGGGCCTACAATGAGCAGTTCTTC. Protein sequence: CASGAVSGGAYNEQFF.

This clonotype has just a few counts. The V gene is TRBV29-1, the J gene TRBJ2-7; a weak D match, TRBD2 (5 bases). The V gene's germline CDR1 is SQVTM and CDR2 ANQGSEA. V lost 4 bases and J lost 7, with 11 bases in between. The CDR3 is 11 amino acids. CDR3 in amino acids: CSVGETWEQYF. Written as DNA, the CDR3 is TGCAGCGTTGGGGAGACTTGGGAGCAGTACTTC.

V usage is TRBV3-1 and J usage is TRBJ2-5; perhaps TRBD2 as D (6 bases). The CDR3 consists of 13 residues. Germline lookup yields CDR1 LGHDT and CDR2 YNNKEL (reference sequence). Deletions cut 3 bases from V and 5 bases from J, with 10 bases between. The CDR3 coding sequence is TGTGCCAGCAGCCAGCAACTAGCCGAGACCCAGTACTTC. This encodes CASSQQLAETQYF.

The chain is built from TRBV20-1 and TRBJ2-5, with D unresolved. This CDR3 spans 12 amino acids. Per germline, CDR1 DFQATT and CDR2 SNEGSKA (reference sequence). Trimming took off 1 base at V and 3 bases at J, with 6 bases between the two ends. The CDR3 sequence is CSARVLEETQYF. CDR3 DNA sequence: TGCAGTGCTAGAGTATTAGAAGAGACCCAGTACTTC.

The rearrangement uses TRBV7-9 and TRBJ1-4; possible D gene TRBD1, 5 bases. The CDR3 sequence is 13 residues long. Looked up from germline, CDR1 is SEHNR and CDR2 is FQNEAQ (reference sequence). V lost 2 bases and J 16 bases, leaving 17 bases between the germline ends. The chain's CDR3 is CASSLFGTQGAFF. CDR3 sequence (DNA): TGTGCCAGCAGCTTATTTGGGACTCAGGGAGCGTTTTTT.

The CDR3 DNA is TGTGCCAGCAGCAGAGAGGCCACCGGGGAGCTGTTTTTT. Its protein is CASSREATGELFF. V gene TRBV7-3 combines with J gene TRBJ2-2; no clear D. This CDR3 is 13 amino acids long. With 5 bases removed from V and 4 bases from J, the gap between germline ends came to 8 bases. Germline V CDR1 and CDR2: SGHTA, FQGTGA.

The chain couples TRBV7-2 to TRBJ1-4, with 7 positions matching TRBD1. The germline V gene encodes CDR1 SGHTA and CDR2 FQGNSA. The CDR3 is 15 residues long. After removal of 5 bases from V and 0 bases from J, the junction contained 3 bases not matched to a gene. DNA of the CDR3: TGTGCCAGCAGCCAAACAGGGGCAACTAATGAAAAACTGTTTTTT. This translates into CASSQTGATNEKLFF.

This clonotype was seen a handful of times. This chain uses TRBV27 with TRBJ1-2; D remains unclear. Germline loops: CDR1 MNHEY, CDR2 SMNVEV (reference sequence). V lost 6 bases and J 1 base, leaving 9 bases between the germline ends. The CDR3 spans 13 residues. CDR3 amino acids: CASSSAYNYGYTF. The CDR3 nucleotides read TGTGCCAGCAGCAGCGCATATAACTATGGCTACACCTTC.

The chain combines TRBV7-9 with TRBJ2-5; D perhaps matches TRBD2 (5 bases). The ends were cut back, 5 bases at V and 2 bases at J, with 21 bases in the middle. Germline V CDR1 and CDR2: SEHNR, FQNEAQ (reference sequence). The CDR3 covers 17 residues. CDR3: CASSEARGTRVQETQYF. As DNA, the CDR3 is TGTGCCAGCAGCGAAGCGAGAGGAACGCGGGTACAAGAGACCCAGTACTTC. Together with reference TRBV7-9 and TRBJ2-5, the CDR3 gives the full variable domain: DTGVSQNPRHKITKRGQNVTFRCDPISEHNRLYWYRQTLGQGPEFLTYFQNEAQLEKSRLLSDRFSAERPKGSFSTLEIQRTEQGDSAMYLCASSEARGTRVQETQYFGPGTRLLVL.

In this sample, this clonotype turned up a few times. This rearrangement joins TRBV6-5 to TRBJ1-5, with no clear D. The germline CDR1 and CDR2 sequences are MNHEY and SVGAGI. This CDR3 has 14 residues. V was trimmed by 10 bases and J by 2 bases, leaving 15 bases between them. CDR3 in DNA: TGTGCCACCTACTGGGAGGTTGGCAATCAGCCCCAGCATTTT. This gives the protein CATYWEVGNQPQHF.

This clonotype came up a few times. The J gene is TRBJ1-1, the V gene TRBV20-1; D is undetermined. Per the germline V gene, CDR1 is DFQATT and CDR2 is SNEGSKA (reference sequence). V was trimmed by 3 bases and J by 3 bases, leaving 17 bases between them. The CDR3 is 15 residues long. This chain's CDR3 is CSARSGSNADTEAFF. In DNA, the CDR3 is TGCAGTGCTAGGAGCGGTAGTAACGCCGACACTGAAGCTTTCTTT.

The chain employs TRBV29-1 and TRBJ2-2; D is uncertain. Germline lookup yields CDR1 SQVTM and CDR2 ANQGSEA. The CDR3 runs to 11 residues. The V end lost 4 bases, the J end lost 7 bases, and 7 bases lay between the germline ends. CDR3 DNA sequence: TGCAGCGTTGGAGAAAACGGGGAGCTGTTTTTT. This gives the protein CSVGENGELFF.

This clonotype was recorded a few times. The CDR3 sequence: CASSFGTSNEKLFF. The CDR3 DNA is TGTGCCAGCAGTTTCGGGACATCTAATGAAAAACTGTTTTTT. This chain links TRBV7-9 with TRBJ1-4; perhaps TRBD1 as D (6 bases). V was pared by 6 bases and J by 3 bases, with 11 bases between. The length of the CDR3 is 14 residues. Germline-derived CDR1 and CDR2 are SEHNR and FQNEAQ (reference sequence). The whole variable domain, remainder taken from reference TRBV7-9 and TRBJ1-4, is DTGVSQNPRHKITKRGQNVTFRCDPISEHNRLYWYRQTLGQGPEFLTYFQNEAQLEKSRLLSDRFSAERPKGSFSTLEIQRTEQGDSAMYLCASSFGTSNEKLFFGSGTQLSVL.

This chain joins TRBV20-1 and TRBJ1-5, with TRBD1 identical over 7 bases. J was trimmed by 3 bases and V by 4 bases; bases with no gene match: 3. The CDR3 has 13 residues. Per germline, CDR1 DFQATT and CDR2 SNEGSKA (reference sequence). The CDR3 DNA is TGCAGTGCTACCACAGGGGACAATCAGCCCCAGCATTTT. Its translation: CSATTGDNQPQHF.

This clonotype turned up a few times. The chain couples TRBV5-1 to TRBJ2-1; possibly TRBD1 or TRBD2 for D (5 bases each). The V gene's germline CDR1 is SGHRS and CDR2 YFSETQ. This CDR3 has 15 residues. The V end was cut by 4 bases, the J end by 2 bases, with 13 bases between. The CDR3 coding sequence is TGCGCCAGCAGCGCCCGGGACCGACCCTACAATGAGCAGTTCTTC. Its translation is CASSARDRPYNEQFF. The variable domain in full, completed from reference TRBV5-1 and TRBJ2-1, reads KAGVTQTPRYLIKTRGQQVTLSCSPISGHRSVSWYQQTPGQGLQFLFEYFSETQRNKGNFPGRFSGRQFSNSRSEMNVSTLELGDSALYLCASSARDRPYNEQFFGPGTRLTVL.

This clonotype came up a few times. CDR3 nucleotides: TGTGCCAGCAGCTTAGTTGTGCAGGGGGAGCTGTTTTTT. Translating gives CASSLVVQGELFF. The rearrangement links TRBV11-2 to TRBJ2-2; D gene ambiguous. CDR1 is SGHAT and CDR2 is FQNNGV in the germline V gene. Trimming took 1 base from V and 8 from J, leaving 8 bases between them. This CDR3 region has 13 residues.

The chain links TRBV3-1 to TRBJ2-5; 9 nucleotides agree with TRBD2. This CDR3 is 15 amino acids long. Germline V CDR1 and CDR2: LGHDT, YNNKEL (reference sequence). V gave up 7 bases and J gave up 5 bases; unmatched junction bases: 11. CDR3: CASTPLLAGGETQYF. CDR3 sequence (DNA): TGTGCCAGCACCCCCCTCCTCGCGGGGGGGGAGACCCAGTACTTC.

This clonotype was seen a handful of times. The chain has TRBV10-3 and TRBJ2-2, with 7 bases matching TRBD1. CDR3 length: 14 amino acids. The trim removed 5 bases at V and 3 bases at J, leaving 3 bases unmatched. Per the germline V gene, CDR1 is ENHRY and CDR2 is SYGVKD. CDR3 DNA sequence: TGTGCCATCAGTAAAGACAGGGACACCGGGGAGCTGTTTTTT. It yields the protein CAISKDRDTGELFF.

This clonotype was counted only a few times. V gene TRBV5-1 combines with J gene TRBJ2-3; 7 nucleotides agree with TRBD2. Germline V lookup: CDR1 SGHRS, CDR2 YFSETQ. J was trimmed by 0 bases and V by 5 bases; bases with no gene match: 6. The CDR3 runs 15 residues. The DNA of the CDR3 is TGCGCCAGCAGACCGACGGGGGGTAGCACAGATACGCAGTATTTT. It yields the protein CASRPTGGSTDTQYF.

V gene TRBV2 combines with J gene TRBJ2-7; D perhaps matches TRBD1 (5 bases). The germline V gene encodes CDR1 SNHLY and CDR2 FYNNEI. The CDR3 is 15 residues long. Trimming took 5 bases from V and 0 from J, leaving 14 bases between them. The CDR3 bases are TGTGCCAGCAGTCCAGATGGGGCCCGCTCCTACGAGCAGTACGTC. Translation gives CASSPDGARSYEQYV.

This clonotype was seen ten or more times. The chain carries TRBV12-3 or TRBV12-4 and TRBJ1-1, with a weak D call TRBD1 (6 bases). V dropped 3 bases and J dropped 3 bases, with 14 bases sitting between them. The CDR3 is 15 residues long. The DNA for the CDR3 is TGTGCCAGCAGTTTCCACAGGGCTTCGGACACTGAAGCTTTCTTT. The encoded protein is CASSFHRASDTEAFF.

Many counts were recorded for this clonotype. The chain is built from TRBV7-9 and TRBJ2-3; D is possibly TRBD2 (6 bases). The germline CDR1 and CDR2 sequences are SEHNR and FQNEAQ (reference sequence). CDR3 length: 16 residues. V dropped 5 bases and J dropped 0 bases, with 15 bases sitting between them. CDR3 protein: CASSPRWGLSTDTQYF. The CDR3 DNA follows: TGTGCCAGCAGCCCCAGATGGGGACTGAGCACAGATACGCAGTATTTT.

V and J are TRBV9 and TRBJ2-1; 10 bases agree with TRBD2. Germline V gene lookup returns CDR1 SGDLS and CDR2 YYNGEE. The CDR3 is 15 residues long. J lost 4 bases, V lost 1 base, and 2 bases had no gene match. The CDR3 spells CASSVTSGEYNEQFF. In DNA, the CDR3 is TGTGCCAGCAGCGTAACTAGCGGGGAGTACAATGAGCAGTTCTTC. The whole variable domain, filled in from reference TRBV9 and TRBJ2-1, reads DSGVTQTPKHLITATGQRVTLRCSPRSGDLSVYWYQQSLDQGLQFLIQYYNGEERAKGNILERFSAQQFPDLHSELNLSSLELGDSALYFCASSVTSGEYNEQFFGPGTRLTVL.

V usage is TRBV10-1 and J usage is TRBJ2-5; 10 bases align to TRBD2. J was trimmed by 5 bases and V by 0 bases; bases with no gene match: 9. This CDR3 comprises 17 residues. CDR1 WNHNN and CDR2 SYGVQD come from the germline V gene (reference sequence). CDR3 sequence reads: CASSESNQRGGQETQYF. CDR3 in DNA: TGCGCCAGCAGTGAGTCGAATCAGCGGGGGGGCCAGGAGACCCAGTACTTC.

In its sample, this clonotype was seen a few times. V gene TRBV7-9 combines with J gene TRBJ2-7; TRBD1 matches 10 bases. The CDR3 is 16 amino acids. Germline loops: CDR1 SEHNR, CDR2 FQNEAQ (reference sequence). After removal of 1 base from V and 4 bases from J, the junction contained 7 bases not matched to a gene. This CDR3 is CASSLGDRGRFYEQYV. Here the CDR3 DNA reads TGTGCCAGCAGCTTAGGAGACAGGGGGCGTTTTTACGAGCAGTACGTC.